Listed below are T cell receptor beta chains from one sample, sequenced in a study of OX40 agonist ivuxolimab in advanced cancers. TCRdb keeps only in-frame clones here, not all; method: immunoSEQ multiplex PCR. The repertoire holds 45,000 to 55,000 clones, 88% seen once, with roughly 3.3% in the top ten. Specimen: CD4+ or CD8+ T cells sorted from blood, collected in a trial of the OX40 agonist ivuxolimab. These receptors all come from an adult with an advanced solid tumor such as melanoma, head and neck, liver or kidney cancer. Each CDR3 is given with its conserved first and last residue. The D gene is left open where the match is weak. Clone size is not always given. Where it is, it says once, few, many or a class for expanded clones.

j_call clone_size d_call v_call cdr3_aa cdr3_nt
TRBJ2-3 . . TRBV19 CASSIDSVRDTQYF TGTGCCAGTAGTATAGATTCCGTTCGAGATACGCAGTATTTT
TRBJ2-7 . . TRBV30 CAWRATGRGEQYF TGTGCCTGGAGGGCGACAGGGAGGGGCGAGCAGTACTTC
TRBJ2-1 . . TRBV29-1 CSVGREFEQFF TGCAGCGTTGGTCGGGAGTTTGAGCAGTTCTTC
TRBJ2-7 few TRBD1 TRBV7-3 CASSVSGQGGYEQYF TGTGCCAGCAGCGTGTCGGGACAGGGGGGCTACGAGCAGTACTTC
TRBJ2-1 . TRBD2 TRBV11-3 CASSFGSGDYNEQFF TGTGCCAGCAGCTTTGGTAGCGGGGACTACAATGAGCAGTTCTTC
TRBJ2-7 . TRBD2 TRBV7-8 CASSPPLAEPHF TGTGCCAGCAGCCCCCCTCTAGCGGAGCCCCACTTC
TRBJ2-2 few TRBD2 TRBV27 CASSRLAGISGELFF TGTGCCAGCAGCCGCCTAGCGGGGATTTCCGGGGAGCTGTTTTTT
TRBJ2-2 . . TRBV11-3 CASSLAWAGELFF TGTGCCAGCAGCTTAGCGTGGGCCGGGGAGCTGTTTTTT
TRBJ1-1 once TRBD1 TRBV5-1 CASSQGQGGTEAFF TGCGCCAGCAGCCAAGGACAGGGGGGCACTGAAGCTTTCTTT
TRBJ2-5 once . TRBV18 CASSPGLEETQYF TGTGCCAGCTCTCCGGGACTGGAAGAGACCCAGTACTTC
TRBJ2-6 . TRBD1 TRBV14 CASSQANRGSGANVLTF TGTGCCAGCAGCCAAGCAAACAGGGGAAGCGGGGCCAACGTCCTGACTTTC
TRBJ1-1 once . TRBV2 CASSAGREWTEAFF TGTGCCAGCAGTGCTGGCAGGGAATGGACTGAAGCTTTCTTT
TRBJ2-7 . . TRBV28 CASSRAAQGPVQYF TGTGCCAGCAGCCGAGCGGCGCAGGGGCCCGTGCAGTACTTC
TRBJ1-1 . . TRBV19 CASTTEPGATEAFF TGTGCCAGTACCACAGAACCAGGGGCCACTGAAGCTTTCTTT
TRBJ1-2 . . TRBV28 CASSLGDMGYTF TGTGCCAGCAGTTTAGGGGACATGGGCTACACCTTC
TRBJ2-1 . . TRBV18 CASSPQDYYEQFF TGTGCCAGCTCACCCCAAGACTACTATGAGCAGTTCTTC
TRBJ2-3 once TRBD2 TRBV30 CAWSVGGGTDTQYF TGTGCCTGGAGTGTTGGGGGAGGGACAGATACGCAGTATTTT
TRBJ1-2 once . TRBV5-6 CASSFSQGSDLYGYTF TGTGCCAGCAGCTTTTCACAGGGATCGGATCTCTATGGCTACACCTTC
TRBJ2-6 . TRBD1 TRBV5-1 CASSLAGGQGANGANVLTF TGCGCCAGCAGCTTGGCCGGGGGACAGGGAGCCAATGGGGCCAACGTCCTGACTTTC
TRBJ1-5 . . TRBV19 CASSIDLRGINQPQHF TGTGCCAGTAGTATAGATCTTCGGGGAATCAATCAGCCCCAGCATTTT
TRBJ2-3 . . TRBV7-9 CASSPDRTPNSPQYF TGTGCCAGCAGCCCCGATCGGACCCCCAACTCCCCCCAGTATTTT
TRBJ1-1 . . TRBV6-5 CASSYLQQSEAFF TGTGCCAGCAGTTACCTACAGCAGTCAGAAGCTTTCTTT
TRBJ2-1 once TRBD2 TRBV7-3 CASRATSGSRNEQFF TGTGCCAGCAGGGCAACTAGCGGGAGCCGGAATGAGCAGTTCTTC
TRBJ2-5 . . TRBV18 CASSPPAGRGETQYF TGTGCCAGCTCACCACCCGCCGGGAGAGGGGAGACCCAGTACTTC
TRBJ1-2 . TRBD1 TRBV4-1 CASSQEGQGWYGYTF TGCGCCAGCAGCCAAGAGGGACAGGGGTGGTATGGCTACACCTTC
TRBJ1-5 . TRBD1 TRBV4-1 CASSRGTGNQPQHF TGCGCCAGCAGCCGGGGGACAGGCAATCAGCCCCAGCATTTT
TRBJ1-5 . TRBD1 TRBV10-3 CAISQGVNQPQHF TGTGCCATCAGTCAGGGGGTTAATCAGCCCCAGCATTTT
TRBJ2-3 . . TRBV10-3 CAISLNTDTQYF TGTGCCATCAGCCTAAACACAGATACGCAGTATTTT
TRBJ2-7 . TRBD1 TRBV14 CASSLRDSSSYEQYF TGTGCCAGCAGCCTCCGGGACAGCTCCTCCTACGAGCAGTACTTC
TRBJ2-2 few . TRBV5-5 CASSLLRATGELFF TGTGCCAGCAGCCTGCTCAGGGCCACCGGGGAGCTGTTTTTT
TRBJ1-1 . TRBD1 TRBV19 CASREDRGQSTEAFF TGTGCCAGTAGGGAAGACAGGGGGCAGAGCACTGAAGCTTTCTTT
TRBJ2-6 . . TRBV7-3 CATRGGVSGANVLTF TGTGCCACCAGAGGAGGGGTTTCTGGGGCCAACGTCCTGACTTTC
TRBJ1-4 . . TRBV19 CASSSWDGTEKLFF TGTGCCAGTAGTTCCTGGGACGGGACCGAAAAACTGTTTTTT
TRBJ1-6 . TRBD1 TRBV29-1 CSAGGQEANSPLHF TGCAGCGCCGGGGGACAGGAGGCGAATTCACCCCTCCACTTT
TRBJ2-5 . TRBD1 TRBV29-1 CSPPTPGTGVGETQYF TGCAGCCCTCCAACCCCCGGGACAGGGGTGGGGGAGACCCAGTACTTC
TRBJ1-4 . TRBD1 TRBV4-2 CASSRGQGTATNEKLFF TGTGCCAGCAGCCGGGGACAGGGGACTGCAACTAATGAAAAACTGTTTTTT
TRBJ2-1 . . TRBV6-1 CASIPAGFNEQFF TGTGCCAGCATCCCGGCAGGGTTCAATGAGCAGTTCTTC
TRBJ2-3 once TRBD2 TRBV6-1 CASSELAGGRTDTQYF TGTGCCAGCAGTGAACTAGCGGGAGGGCGAACAGATACGCAGTATTTT
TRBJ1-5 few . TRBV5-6 CASSLMAVNQPQHF TGTGCCAGCAGCTTGATGGCAGTAAATCAGCCCCAGCATTTT
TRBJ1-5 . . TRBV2 CASSSGQSRSNQPQHF TGTGCCAGCAGCTCTGGACAGTCTCGTAGCAATCAGCCCCAGCATTTT